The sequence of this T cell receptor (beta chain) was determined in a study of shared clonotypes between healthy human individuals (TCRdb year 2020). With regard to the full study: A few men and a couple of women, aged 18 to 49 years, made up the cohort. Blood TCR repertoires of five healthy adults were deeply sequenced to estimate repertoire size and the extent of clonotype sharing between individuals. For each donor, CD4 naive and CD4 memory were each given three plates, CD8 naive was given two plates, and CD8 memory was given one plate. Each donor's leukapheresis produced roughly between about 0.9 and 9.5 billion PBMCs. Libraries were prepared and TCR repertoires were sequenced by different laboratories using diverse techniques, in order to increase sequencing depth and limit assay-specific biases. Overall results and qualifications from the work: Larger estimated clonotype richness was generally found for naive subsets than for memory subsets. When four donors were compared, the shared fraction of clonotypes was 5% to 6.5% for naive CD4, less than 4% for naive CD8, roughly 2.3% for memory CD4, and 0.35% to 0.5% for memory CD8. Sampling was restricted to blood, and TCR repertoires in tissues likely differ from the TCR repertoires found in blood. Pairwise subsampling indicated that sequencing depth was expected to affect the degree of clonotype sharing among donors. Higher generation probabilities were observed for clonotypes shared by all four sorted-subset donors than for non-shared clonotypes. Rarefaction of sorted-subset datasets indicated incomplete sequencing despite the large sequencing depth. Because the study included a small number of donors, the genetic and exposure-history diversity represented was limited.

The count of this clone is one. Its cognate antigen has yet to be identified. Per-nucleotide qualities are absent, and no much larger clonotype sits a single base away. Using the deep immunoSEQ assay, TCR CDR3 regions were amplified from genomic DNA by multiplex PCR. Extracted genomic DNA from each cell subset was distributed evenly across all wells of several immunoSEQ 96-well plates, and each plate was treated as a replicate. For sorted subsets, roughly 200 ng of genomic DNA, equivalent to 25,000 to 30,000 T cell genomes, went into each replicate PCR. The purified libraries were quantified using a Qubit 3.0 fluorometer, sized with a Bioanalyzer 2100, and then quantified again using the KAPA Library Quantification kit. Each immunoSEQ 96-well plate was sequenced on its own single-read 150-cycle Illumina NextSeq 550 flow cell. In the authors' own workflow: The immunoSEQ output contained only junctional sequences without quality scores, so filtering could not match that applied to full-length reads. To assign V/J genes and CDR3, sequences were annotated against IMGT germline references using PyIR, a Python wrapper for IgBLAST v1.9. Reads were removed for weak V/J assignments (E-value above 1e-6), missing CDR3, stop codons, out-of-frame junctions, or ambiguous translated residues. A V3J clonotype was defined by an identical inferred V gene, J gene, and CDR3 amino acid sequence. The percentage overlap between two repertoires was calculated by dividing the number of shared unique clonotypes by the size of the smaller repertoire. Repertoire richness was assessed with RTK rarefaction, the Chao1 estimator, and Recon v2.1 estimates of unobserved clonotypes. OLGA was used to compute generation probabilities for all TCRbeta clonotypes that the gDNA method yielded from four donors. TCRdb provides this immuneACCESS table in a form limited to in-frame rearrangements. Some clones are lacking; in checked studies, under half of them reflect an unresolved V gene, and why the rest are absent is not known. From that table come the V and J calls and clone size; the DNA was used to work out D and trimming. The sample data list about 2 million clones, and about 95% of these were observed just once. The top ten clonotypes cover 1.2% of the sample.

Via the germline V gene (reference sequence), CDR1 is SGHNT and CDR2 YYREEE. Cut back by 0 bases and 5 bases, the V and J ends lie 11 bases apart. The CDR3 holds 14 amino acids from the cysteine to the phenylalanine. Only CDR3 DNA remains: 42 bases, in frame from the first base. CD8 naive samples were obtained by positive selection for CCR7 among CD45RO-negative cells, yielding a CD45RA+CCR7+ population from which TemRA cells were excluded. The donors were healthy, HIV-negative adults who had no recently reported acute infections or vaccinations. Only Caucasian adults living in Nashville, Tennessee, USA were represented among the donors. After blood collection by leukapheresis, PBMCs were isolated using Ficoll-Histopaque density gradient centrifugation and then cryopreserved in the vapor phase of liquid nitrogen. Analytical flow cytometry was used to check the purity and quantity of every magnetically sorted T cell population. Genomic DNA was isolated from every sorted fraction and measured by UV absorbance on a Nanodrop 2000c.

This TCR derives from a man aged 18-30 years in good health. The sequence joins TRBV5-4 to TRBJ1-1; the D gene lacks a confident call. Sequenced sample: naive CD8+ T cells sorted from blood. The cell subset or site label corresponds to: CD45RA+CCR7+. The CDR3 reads CASSLEQMGTEAFF. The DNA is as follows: TGTGCCAGCAGCTTGGAACAGATGGGTACTGAAGCTTTCTTT.